The rows below give T cell receptor beta chains drawn from one sample of a study of blood T cell repertoires in COVID-19. Profiling relied on immunoSEQ multiplex PCR, and the TCRdb table lists in-frame clones only, not all of them. Of 280,000 or so clones listed, about 90% were seen once; the top ten hold roughly 2.8%. Sample: PBMCs or T cells enriched from blood (not recorded which). These receptors were taken from a woman aged 45-65 years who had been exposed to COVID-19. Each CDR3 is given with its conserved first and last residue. Fields, in order: clone size, J gene, V gene, D gene, CDR3 DNA, CDR3 protein. A D gene is named only where the DNA matches it firmly. Expanded clones are given a class, and other clones once, few, many or no size at all.

clone size: once
J gene: TRBJ2-1
V gene: TRBV2
D gene: TRBD2
CDR3 DNA: TGTGCCAGCAGTACTAGCGGGGGGAACTACAATGAGCAGTTCTTC
CDR3 protein: CASSTSGGNYNEQFF

clone size: -
J gene: TRBJ2-7
V gene: TRBV6-5
D gene: TRBD2
CDR3 DNA: TGTGCCAGCAGGAGCGGGGGCGCCGGTACCCACGAGCAGTACTTC
CDR3 protein: CASRSGGAGTHEQYF

clone size: -
J gene: TRBJ1-6
V gene: TRBV5-1
D gene: -
CDR3 DNA: TGCGCCAGCAGCTTGGCCTATGAAAGATTTAATTCACCCCTCCACTTT
CDR3 protein: CASSLAYERFNSPLHF

clone size: -
J gene: TRBJ1-2
V gene: TRBV3-1/TRBV3-2
D gene: -
CDR3 DNA: TGTGCCAGCAGCCAAGGGGCCAAGGCCACCTTC
CDR3 protein: CASSQGAKATF

clone size: -
J gene: TRBJ2-1
V gene: TRBV6-2/TRBV6-3
D gene: TRBD2
CDR3 DNA: TGTGCCAGCAGTTACACGATGGGACTAGCGGGGGGGCGGAGCTCCTACAATGAGCAGTTCTTC
CDR3 protein: CASSYTMGLAGGRSSYNEQFF

clone size: -
J gene: TRBJ2-3
V gene: TRBV5-1
D gene: TRBD2
CDR3 DNA: TGCGCCAGCAGCCCATGGACTAGCGGGGGGGTTGGCACAGATACGCAGTATTTT
CDR3 protein: CASSPWTSGGVGTDTQYF

clone size: once
J gene: TRBJ2-1
V gene: TRBV29-1
D gene: TRBD1
CDR3 DNA: TGCAGCGTTGGACAGGGGGCGAGAAATGAGCAGTTCTTC
CDR3 protein: CSVGQGARNEQFF

clone size: -
J gene: TRBJ1-5
V gene: TRBV20-1
D gene: -
CDR3 DNA: TGCAGTGCTAGTCCCGGACACAGCAATCAGCCCCAGCATTTT
CDR3 protein: CSASPGHSNQPQHF

clone size: few
J gene: TRBJ1-1
V gene: TRBV4-1
D gene: TRBD1
CDR3 DNA: TGCGCCAGCAGAGGAACCGGGACAGATATGAACACTGAAGCTTTCTTT
CDR3 protein: CASRGTGTDMNTEAFF

clone size: -
J gene: TRBJ2-7
V gene: TRBV4-1
D gene: -
CDR3 DNA: TGCGCCAGCAGCCAAGCAAGCAGGTTCGAGGGCGAGCAGTACTTC
CDR3 protein: CASSQASRFEGEQYF

clone size: -
J gene: TRBJ1-5
V gene: TRBV27
D gene: TRBD1
CDR3 DNA: TGTGCCAGCAGTGAAAGGACAGGGGTGCCTTATAGCAATCAGCCCCAGCATTTT
CDR3 protein: CASSERTGVPYSNQPQHF

clone size: -
J gene: TRBJ2-7
V gene: TRBV7-2
D gene: TRBD1
CDR3 DNA: TGTGCCAGCAGCTACCGGGACAGATTATCCTACGAGCAGTACTTC
CDR3 protein: CASSYRDRLSYEQYF